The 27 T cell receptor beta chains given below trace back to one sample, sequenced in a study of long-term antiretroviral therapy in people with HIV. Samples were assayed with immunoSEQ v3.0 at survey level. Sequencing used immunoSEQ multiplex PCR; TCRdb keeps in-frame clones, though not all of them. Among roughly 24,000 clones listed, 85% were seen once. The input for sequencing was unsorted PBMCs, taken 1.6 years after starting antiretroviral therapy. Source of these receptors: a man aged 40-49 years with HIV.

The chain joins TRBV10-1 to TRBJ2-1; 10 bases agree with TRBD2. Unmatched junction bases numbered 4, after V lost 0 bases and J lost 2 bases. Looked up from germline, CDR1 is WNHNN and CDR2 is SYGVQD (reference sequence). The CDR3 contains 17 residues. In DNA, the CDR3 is TGCGCCAGCAGTGAGTCGCCGAGCGGGAGGGCCTACAATGAGCAGTTCTTC. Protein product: CASSESPSGRAYNEQFF.

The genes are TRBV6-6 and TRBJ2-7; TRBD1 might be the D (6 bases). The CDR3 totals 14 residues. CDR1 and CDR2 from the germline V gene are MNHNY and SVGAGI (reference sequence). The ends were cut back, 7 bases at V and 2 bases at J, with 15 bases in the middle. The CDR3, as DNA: TGTGCCAGCACCATCGACAGGCTAACCTACGAGCAGTACTTC. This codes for CASTIDRLTYEQYF.

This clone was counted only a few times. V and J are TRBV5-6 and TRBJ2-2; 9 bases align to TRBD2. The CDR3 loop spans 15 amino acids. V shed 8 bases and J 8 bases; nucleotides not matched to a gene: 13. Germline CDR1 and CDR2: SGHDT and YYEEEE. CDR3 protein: CARGDVAGGPGELFF. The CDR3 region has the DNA TGTGCCAGGGGAGATGTGGCGGGAGGGCCGGGGGAGCTGTTTTTT.

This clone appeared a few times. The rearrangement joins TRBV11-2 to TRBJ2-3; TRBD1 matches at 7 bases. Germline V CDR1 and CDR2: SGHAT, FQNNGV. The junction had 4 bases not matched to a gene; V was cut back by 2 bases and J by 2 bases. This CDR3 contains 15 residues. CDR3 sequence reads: CASSLRGQLTDTQYF. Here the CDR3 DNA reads TGTGCCAGCAGCTTAAGGGGACAGCTCACAGATACGCAGTATTTT. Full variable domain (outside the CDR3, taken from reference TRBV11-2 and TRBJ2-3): EAGVAQSPRYKIIEKRQSVAFWCNPISGHATLYWYQQILGQGPKLLIQFQNNGVVDDSQLPKDRFSAERLKGVDSTLKIQPAKLEDSAVYLCASSLRGQLTDTQYFGPGTRLTVL.

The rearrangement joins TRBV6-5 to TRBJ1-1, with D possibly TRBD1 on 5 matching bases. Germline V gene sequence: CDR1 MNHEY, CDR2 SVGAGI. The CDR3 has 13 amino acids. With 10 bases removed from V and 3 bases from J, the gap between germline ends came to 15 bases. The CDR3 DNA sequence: TGTGCCACCCGGGGCCTCGGGCACACTGAAGCTTTCTTT. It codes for CATRGLGHTEAFF.

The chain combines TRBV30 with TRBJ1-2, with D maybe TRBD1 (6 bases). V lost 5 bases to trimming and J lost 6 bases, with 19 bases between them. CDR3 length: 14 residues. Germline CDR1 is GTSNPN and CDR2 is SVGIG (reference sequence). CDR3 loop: CAWLRQATWDGYTF. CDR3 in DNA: TGTGCCTGGCTCCGACAGGCGACTTGGGATGGCTACACCTTC.

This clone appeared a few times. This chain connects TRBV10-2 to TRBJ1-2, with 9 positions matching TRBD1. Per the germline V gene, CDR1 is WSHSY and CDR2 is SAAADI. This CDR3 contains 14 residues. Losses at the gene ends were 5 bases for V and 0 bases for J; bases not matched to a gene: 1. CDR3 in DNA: TGCGCCAGCAGTACAGGGGGCCCTAACTATGGCTACACCTTC. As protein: CASSTGGPNYGYTF.

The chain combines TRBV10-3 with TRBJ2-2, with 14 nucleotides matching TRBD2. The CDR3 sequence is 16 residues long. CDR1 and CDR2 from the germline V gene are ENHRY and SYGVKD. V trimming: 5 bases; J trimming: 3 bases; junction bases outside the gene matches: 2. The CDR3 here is CAISLGLAGDTGELFF. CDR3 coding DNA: TGTGCCATCAGTCTGGGACTAGCGGGAGACACCGGGGAGCTGTTTTTT.

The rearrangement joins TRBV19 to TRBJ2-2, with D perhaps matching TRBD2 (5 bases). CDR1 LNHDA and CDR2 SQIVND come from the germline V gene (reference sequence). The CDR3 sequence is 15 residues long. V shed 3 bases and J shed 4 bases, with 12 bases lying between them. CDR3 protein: CASSMWTSSTGELFF. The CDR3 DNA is TGTGCCAGTAGTATGTGGACTTCTTCCACCGGGGAGCTGTTTTTT.

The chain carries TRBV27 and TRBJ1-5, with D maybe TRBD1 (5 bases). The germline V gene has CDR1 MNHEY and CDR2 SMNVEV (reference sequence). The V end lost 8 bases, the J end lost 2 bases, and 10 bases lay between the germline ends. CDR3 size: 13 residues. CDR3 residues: CASPGTGNQPQHF. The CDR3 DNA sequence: TGTGCCAGCCCAGGGACGGGCAATCAGCCCCAGCATTTT.

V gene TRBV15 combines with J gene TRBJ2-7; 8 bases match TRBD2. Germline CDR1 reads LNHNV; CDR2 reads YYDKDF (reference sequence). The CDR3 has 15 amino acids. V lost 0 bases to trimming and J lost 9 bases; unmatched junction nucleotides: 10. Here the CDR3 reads CATSRDRGGPVAQYF. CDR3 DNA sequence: TGTGCCACCAGCAGAGATCGCGGGGGGCCGGTGGCGCAGTACTTC.

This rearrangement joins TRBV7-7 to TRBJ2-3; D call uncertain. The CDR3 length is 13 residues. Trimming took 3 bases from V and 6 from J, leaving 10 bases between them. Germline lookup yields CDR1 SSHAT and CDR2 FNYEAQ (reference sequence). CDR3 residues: CASSFSRSDTQYF. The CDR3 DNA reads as TGTGCCAGCAGCTTTTCTAGATCCGATACGCAGTATTTT.

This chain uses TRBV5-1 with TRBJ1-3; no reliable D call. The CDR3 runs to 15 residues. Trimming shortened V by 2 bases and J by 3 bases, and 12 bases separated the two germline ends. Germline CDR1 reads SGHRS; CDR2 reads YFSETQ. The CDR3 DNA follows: TGCGCCAGCAGCTTAGTTGGGCCGGGTGGAAACACCATATATTTT. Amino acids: CASSLVGPGGNTIYF.

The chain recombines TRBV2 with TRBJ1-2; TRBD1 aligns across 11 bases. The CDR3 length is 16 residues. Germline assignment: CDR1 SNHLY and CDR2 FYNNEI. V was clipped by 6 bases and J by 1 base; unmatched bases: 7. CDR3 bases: TGTGCCAGCAGCACGGGACAGGGGGAGATTAACTATGGCTACACCTTC. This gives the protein CASSTGQGEINYGYTF. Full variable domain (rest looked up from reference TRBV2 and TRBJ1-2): EPEVTQTPSHQVTQMGQEVILRCVPISNHLYFYWYRQILGQKVEFLVSFYNNEISEKSEIFDDQFSVERPDGSNFTLKIRSTKLEDSAMYFCASSTGQGEINYGYTFGSGTRLTVV.

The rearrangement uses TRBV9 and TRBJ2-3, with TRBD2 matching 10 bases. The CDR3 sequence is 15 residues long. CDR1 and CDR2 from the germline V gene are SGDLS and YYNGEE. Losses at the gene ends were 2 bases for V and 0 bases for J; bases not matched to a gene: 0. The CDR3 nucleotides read TGTGCCAGCAGCGTTAGCGGGGGGAGCACAGATACGCAGTATTTT. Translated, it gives CASSVSGGSTDTQYF. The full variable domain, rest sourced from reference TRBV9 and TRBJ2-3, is DSGVTQTPKHLITATGQRVTLRCSPRSGDLSVYWYQQSLDQGLQFLIQYYNGEERAKGNILERFSAQQFPDLHSELNLSSLELGDSALYFCASSVSGGSTDTQYFGPGTRLTVL.

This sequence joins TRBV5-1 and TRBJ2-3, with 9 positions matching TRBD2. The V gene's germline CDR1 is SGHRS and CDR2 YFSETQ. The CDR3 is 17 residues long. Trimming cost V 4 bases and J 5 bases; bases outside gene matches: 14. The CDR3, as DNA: TGCGCCAGCAGCCTTAGCGGGAGACGAAGTCGAGGAGATACGCAGTATTTT. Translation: CASSLSGRRSRGDTQYF.

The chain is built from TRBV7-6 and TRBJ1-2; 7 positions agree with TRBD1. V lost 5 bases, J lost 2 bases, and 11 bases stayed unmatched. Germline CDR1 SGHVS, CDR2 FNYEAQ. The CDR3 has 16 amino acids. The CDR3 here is CASSASLDRQNYGYTF. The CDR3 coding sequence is TGTGCCAGCAGCGCCAGCCTGGACAGGCAAAACTATGGCTACACCTTC.

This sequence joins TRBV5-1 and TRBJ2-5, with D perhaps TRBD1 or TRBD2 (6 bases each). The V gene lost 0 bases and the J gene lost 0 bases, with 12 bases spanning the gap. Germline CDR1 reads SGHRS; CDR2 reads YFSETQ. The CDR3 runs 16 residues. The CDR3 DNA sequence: TGCGCCAGCAGCTTGGCCGGAGGGGGGTACCAAGAGACCCAGTACTTC. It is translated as CASSLAGGGYQETQYF.

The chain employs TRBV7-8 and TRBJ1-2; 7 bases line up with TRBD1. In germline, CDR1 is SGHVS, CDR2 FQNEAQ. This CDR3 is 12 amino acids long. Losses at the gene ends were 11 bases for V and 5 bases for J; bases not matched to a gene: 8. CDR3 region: CAVTTGSYGYTF. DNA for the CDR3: TGTGCCGTTACGACAGGGTCTTATGGCTACACCTTC.

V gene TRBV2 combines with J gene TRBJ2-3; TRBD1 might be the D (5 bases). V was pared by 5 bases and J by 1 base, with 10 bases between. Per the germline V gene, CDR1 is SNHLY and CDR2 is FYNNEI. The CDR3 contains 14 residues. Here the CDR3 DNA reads TGTGCCAGCAGTAAAGAACAGGGCACAGATACGCAGTATTTT. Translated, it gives CASSKEQGTDTQYF.

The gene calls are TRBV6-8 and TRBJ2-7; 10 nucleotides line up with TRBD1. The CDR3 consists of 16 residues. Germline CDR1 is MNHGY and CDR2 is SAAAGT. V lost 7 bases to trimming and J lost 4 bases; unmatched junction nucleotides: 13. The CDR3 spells CASTKETGQGFYEQYF. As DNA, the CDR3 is TGTGCCAGCACCAAAGAAACGGGACAGGGGTTTTACGAGCAGTACTTC.

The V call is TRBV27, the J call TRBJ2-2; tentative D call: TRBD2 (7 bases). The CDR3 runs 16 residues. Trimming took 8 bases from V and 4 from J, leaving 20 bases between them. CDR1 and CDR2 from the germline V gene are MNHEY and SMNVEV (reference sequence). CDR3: CASRTRGALATGELFF. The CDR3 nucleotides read TGTGCCAGCCGTACCCGGGGGGCATTGGCCACCGGGGAGCTGTTTTTT.

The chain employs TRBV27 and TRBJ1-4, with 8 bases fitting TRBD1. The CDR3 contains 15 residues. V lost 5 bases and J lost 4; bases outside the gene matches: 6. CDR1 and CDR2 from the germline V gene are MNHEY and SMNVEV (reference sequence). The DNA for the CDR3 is TGTGCCAGCAGTCCGTGGACAGGGTATAATGAAAAACTGTTTTTT. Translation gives CASSPWTGYNEKLFF.

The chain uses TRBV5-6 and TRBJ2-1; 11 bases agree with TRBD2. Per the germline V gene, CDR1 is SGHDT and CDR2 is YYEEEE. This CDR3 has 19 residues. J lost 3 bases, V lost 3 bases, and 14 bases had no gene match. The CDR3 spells CASSWGLADTSFRYNEQFF. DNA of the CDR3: TGTGCCAGCAGCTGGGGACTAGCGGACACCAGTTTTCGCTACAATGAGCAGTTCTTC.

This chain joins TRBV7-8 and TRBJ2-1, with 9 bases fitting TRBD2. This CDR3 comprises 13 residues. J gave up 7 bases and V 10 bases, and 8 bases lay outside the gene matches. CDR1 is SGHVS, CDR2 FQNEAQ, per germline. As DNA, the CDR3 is TGTGCCACCCGGGGCGGGAGGGCAAATGAGCAGTTCTTC. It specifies CATRGGRANEQFF.

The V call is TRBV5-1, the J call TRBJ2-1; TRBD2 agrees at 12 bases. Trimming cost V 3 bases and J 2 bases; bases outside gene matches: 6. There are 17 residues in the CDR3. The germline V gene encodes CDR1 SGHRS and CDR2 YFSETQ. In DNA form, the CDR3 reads TGCGCCAGCAGCTCGACTAGCGGGGGACAACCCTACAATGAGCAGTTCTTC. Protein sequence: CASSSTSGGQPYNEQFF.

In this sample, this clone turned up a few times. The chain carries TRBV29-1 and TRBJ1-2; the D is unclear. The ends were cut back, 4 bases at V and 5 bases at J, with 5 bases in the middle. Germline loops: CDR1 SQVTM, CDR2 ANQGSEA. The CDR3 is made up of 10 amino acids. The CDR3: CSVVTYGYTF. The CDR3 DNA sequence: TGCAGCGTTGTGACGTATGGCTACACCTTC. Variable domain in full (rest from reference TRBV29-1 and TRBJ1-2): SAVISQKPSRDICQRGTSLTIQCQVDSQVTMMFWYRQQPGQSLTLIATANQGSEATYESGFVIDKFPISRPNLTFSTLTVSNMSPEDSSIYLCSVVTYGYTFGSGTRLTVV.